This T cell receptor (beta chain) originates from a study of blood T cell repertoires in COVID-19. The wider study: T cells, B-cell-depleted T cells, or PBMCs supplied cDNA or gDNA.

The repertoire was sequenced with immunoSEQ multiplex PCR; TCRdb's copy has only in-frame clones and lacks some. The table records approximately 90,000 clones, approximately 86% of them present only once. The receptor comes from a man older than 75 with active or convalescent COVID-19. Sequencing used peripheral blood.

CDR3 loop: CASSLTPTGELFF. CDR3 coding DNA: TGTGCCAGCAGCTTAACTCCCACCGGGGAGCTGTTTTTT. The chain is built from TRBV7-2 and TRBJ2-2, with no clear D. Looked up from germline, CDR1 is SGHTA and CDR2 is FQGNSA. The CDR3 sequence is 13 residues long. V gave up 2 bases and J gave up 4 bases, with 5 bases separating them.